Listed here is a single T cell receptor beta chain. Its antigen specificity is not known. Base qualities are not provided; no much larger clone lies one nucleotide away. The method behind the library was the immunoSEQ multiplex PCR assay. TCRdb limited this immuneACCESS table to in-frame rearrangements with V and J called. A share of clones is missing; checked studies link under half to unresolved V genes, and the rest is unexplained. For this sample the table gives under 200,000 clones, of which about 86% were detected only once. The ten largest clones add up to about 5.3% of the sample. The germline ends are 14 bases apart after V is trimmed by 2 bases and J by 9 bases. The CDR1 and CDR2 encoded by the germline V gene (reference sequence) are SEHNR and FQNEAQ. Counted from cysteine to phenylalanine, this CDR3 has 14 amino acids. The retained sequence is limited to the CDR3, 42 bases, with the frame set at the first base.

The data were obtained in a study of control samples from healthy donors and cancer patients (dated by TCRdb to about 2020). The material sequenced was blood. The receptor chain draws on TRBV7-9 and TRBJ1-5; confidence is insufficient to name the D gene. The sequence derives from a young woman in good health. The CDR3 protein sequence reads: CASSLSTGPGPQHF. The DNA sequence reads TGTGCCAGCAGCTTATCTACGGGTCCCGGGCCCCAGCATTTT.